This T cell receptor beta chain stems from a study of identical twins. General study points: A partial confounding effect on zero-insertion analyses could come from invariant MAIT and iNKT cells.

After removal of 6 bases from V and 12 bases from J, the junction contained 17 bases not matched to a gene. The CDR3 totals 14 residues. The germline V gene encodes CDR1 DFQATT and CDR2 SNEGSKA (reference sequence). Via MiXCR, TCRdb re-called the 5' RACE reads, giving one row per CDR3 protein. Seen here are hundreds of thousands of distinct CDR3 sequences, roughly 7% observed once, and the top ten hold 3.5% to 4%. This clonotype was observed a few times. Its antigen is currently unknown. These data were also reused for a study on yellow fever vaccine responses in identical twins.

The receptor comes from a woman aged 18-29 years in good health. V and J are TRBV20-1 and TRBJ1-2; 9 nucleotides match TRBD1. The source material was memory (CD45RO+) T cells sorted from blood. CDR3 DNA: TGCAGTGCCCCACTTGGGGGACAGGGCGAGCCCCACACCTTC. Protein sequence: CSAPLGGQGEPHTF.